Shown below are 31 T cell receptor beta chains from a single sample sequenced in a study of T cell responses to AZD1222 COVID-19 vaccine. Profiled with immunoSEQ multiplex PCR; TCRdb holds only in-frame clones, not every one. The table lists around 110,000 clones, about 92% of them singletons. The source material was peripheral blood, sampled on day 0 of AZD1222 vaccination. These receptor sequences come from an adult in good health.

This chain connects TRBV28 to TRBJ2-3; D unclear. Germline-derived CDR1 and CDR2 are MDHEN and SYDVKM. This CDR3 is built from 19 residues. The germline V and J ends were trimmed by 2 bases and 2 bases, with 23 bases remaining between them. CDR3 DNA sequence: TGTGCCAGCAGTTTACAGACGCACCACCAACTAATAAACACAGATACGCAGTATTTT. Translated: CASSLQTHHQLINTDTQYF.

This clone has just a few counts. The J gene is TRBJ1-6, the V gene TRBV3-1 (or the pseudogene TRBV3-2); D is perhaps TRBD1 (5 bases). The V gene's germline CDR1 is LGHDT and CDR2 YNNKEL (reference sequence). The CDR3 has 15 residues. Trimming stripped 4 bases from V and 8 bases from J, with 15 bases between. CDR3 sequence reads: CASSPGGLEDSPLHF. The DNA for the CDR3 is TGTGCCAGCAGCCCGGGGGGGTTAGAAGATTCACCCCTCCACTTT.

This clone appeared a single time. The rearrangement joins TRBV9 to TRBJ2-2; no firm D call. CDR1 and CDR2 from the germline V gene are SGDLS and YYNGEE. V was pared by 1 base and J by 5 bases, with 6 bases between. The CDR3 contains 13 residues. CDR3 sequence (DNA): TGTGCCAGCAGCGTAAAGGCGACCGGGGAGCTGTTTTTT. Translated, it gives CASSVKATGELFF.

The chain joins TRBV28 to TRBJ2-5; a weak D match, TRBD1 (5 bases). The CDR3 spans 15 residues. Trimming took 6 bases from V and 3 from J, leaving 17 bases between them. Germline lookup yields CDR1 MDHEN and CDR2 SYDVKM. CDR3 residues: CASSEQTVPKETQYF. The CDR3 DNA sequence: TGTGCCAGCAGCGAACAGACAGTACCGAAAGAGACCCAGTACTTC.

V is TRBV9 and J is TRBJ1-6, with D possibly being TRBD1 (5 bases). With 0 bases removed from V and 8 bases from J, the gap between germline ends came to 12 bases. Germline CDR1 and CDR2: SGDLS and YYNGEE. The CDR3 contains 15 residues. The CDR3 reads CASSVDPGRDSPLHF. CDR3 bases: TGTGCCAGCAGCGTAGATCCAGGGAGGGATTCACCCCTCCACTTT. Combining the CDR3 with reference TRBV9 and TRBJ1-6 gives the whole variable domain DSGVTQTPKHLITATGQRVTLRCSPRSGDLSVYWYQQSLDQGLQFLIQYYNGEERAKGNILERFSAQQFPDLHSELNLSSLELGDSALYFCASSVDPGRDSPLHFGNGTRLTVT.

V usage is TRBV5-1 and J usage is TRBJ2-1, with 7 bases matching TRBD2. Germline loops: CDR1 SGHRS, CDR2 YFSETQ. The ends lost 6 bases at V and 3 bases at J; junction bases unmatched: 12. This CDR3 region has 16 residues. The CDR3 loop reads CASTPPGGSVYNEQFF. CDR3 coding DNA: TGCGCCAGCACTCCCCCTGGCGGGAGTGTCTACAATGAGCAGTTCTTC.

CDR3 DNA: TGTGCCAGCAGTTCAAGCAGTGCGGGGCCCCTTGATCCCAGTTCACCCCTCCACTTT. Its protein is CASSSSSAGPLDPSSPLHF. The chain combines TRBV27 with TRBJ1-6, with a tentative D call TRBD1 (5 bases). V lost 4 bases and J 9 bases, leaving 28 bases between the germline ends. Germline values: CDR1 MNHEY, CDR2 SMNVEV (reference sequence). This CDR3 region has 19 residues.

The chain is built from TRBV11-2 and TRBJ1-1; 8 bases are shared with TRBD1. V was pared by 5 bases and J by 4 bases, with 9 bases of the junction left unmatched. CDR1 is SGHAT, CDR2 FQNNGV, per germline. CDR3 length: 15 residues. CDR3 nucleotide sequence: TGTGCCAGCAGCCGCGGGACAGGTTATGGCACTGAAGCTTTCTTT. Its protein is CASSRGTGYGTEAFF.

The CDR3 spells CACRDVYEQYF. CDR3 DNA sequence: TGTGCCTGCAGGGATGTCTACGAGCAGTACTTC. J is TRBJ2-7 and V is TRBV30, with TRBD1 as a possible D gene (5 bases). The CDR3 runs to 11 residues. From germline, CDR1 is GTSNPN and CDR2 SVGIG (reference sequence). The V end was cut by 6 bases, the J end by 3 bases, with 9 bases between.

As DNA, the CDR3 is TGTGCCAGCAGCCGATTAATTGGGACTACAGATACGCAGTATTTT. It translates to CASSRLIGTTDTQYF. The J gene is TRBJ2-3, the V gene TRBV14; the D gene is possibly TRBD2 (6 bases). The length of the CDR3 is 15 residues. V lost 4 bases and J lost 3, with 14 bases in between. Germline CDR1 is SGHDN and CDR2 is FVKESK. The full variable domain, in which reference TRBV14 and TRBJ2-3 provide the parts outside the CDR3, is EAGVTQFPSHSVIEKGQTVTLRCDPISGHDNLYWYRRVMGKEIKFLLHFVKESKQDESGMPNNRFLAERTGGTYSTLKVQPAELEDSGVYFCASSRLIGTTDTQYFGPGTRLTVL.

The chain's CDR3 is CASSSTAYSGNTIYF. CDR3 nucleotides: TGTGCCAGCAGTTCGACAGCTTACTCTGGAAACACCATATATTTT. The V gene is TRBV28, the J gene TRBJ1-3, with D possibly matching TRBD1 (5 bases). The V end lost 4 bases, the J end lost 0 bases, and 10 bases lay between the germline ends. CDR1 MDHEN and CDR2 SYDVKM come from the germline V gene. The CDR3 totals 15 residues.

The chain combines TRBV7-9 with TRBJ2-4, with TRBD2 identical over 12 bases. Germline CDR1 is SEHNR and CDR2 is FQNEAQ (reference sequence). This CDR3 comprises 13 residues. Germline trimming cut 5 bases from V and 8 bases from J; bases unmatched to any gene: 1. The CDR3 spells CASSPSGRDIQYF. The CDR3 DNA is TGTGCCAGCAGCCCTAGCGGGAGGGACATTCAGTACTTC.

This clone was seen once. The chain joins TRBV7-3 to TRBJ1-1; a weak D match, TRBD1 (5 bases). The CDR3 length is 14 residues. V dropped 2 bases and J dropped 1 base, with 8 bases sitting between them. Germline CDR1 reads SGHTA; CDR2 reads FQGTGA. CDR3 coding DNA: TGTGCCAGCAGCTTAGGGGGGAGGAACACTGAAGCTTTCTTT. This codes for CASSLGGRNTEAFF. The full variable domain, rest sourced from reference TRBV7-3 and TRBJ1-1, is GAGVSQTPSNKVTEKGKYVELRCDPISGHTALYWYRQSLGQGPEFLIYFQGTGAADDSGLPNDRFFAVRPEGSVSTLKIQRTERGDSAVYLCASSLGGRNTEAFFGQGTRLTVV.

V gene TRBV2 combines with J gene TRBJ1-1; D is perhaps TRBD1 (5 bases). Germline loops: CDR1 SNHLY, CDR2 FYNNEI. The V end lost 7 bases, the J end lost 7 bases, and 16 bases lay between the germline ends. There are 13 residues in the CDR3. The CDR3: CASTWGVGDEAFF. The CDR3 coding sequence is TGTGCCAGCACTTGGGGGGTAGGGGATGAAGCTTTCTTT.

The rearrangement joins TRBV27 to TRBJ1-2; D is undetermined. The CDR3 extends over 14 amino acids. Deletions cut 5 bases from V and 0 bases from J, with 10 bases between. CDR1 is MNHEY and CDR2 is SMNVEV in the germline V gene (reference sequence). As DNA, the CDR3 is TGTGCCAGCAGTAATAAGCCAGCTAACTATGGCTACACCTTC. It is translated as CASSNKPANYGYTF.

The genes are TRBV19 and TRBJ1-2, with 9 nucleotides matching TRBD1. The germline CDR1 and CDR2 sequences are LNHDA and SQIVND (reference sequence). The CDR3 consists of 17 residues. The V and J ends lost 5 bases and 3 bases, in that order; junction bases with no gene match: 13. The CDR3 nucleotides are TGTGCCAGTAGTTTACGAGGGACAGGGAACGGAGACTATGGCTACACCTTC. Its translation is CASSLRGTGNGDYGYTF.

The rearrangement joins TRBV3-1 (or the pseudogene TRBV3-2) to TRBJ2-1; tentatively, D is TRBD2 (6 bases). Germline lookup yields CDR1 LGHDT and CDR2 YNNKEL (reference sequence). V was clipped by 0 bases and J by 0 bases, with 18 bases between them. The CDR3 loop spans 19 amino acids. CDR3 sequence: CASSQDPPRGISSYNEQFF. Here the CDR3 DNA reads TGTGCCAGCAGCCAAGATCCCCCTCGGGGGATCAGCTCCTACAATGAGCAGTTCTTC.

The chain employs TRBV28 and TRBJ2-7, with D hard to call. Trimming cost V 2 bases and J 5 bases, with 4 bases left between them. This CDR3 has 11 amino acids. Germline V gene data show CDR1 as MDHEN and CDR2 as SYDVKM. In DNA, the CDR3 is TGTGCCAGCAGTTTAGCCGACGAGCAGTACTTC. It codes for CASSLADEQYF.

V usage is TRBV3-1 (or the pseudogene TRBV3-2) and J usage is TRBJ2-3; 7 positions match TRBD2. The trim removed 3 bases at V and 6 bases at J, leaving 21 bases unmatched. The CDR3 is made up of 19 amino acids. The germline V gene encodes CDR1 LGHDT and CDR2 YNNKEL (reference sequence). As DNA, the CDR3 is TGTGCCAGCAGCCATGCCCCCCGAGGGGCGGCCACGGGGGGTGATACGCAGTATTTT. Amino acid sequence: CASSHAPRGAATGGDTQYF.

The chain uses TRBV19 and TRBJ2-1; 13 nucleotides line up with TRBD2. CDR3 length equals 17 residues. CDR1 is LNHDA and CDR2 is SQIVND in the germline V gene (reference sequence). Losses at the gene ends were 5 bases for V and 8 bases for J; bases not matched to a gene: 12. The CDR3 nucleotides read TGTGCCAGTAGTTCCAGACCGGGACTAGCGGGAAGTGATGAGCAGTTCTTC. Amino acids: CASSSRPGLAGSDEQFF.

This chain uses TRBV29-1 with TRBJ2-7; D is uncertain. CDR1 and CDR2 (germline): SQVTM, ANQGSEA. The germline V and J ends were trimmed by 1 base and 2 bases, with 9 bases remaining between them. This CDR3 region has 13 residues. In DNA form, the CDR3 reads TGCAGCGTTGAAGTGGCTGGGCCCTACGAGCAGTACTTC. Translated: CSVEVAGPYEQYF.

The V call is TRBV28, the J call TRBJ1-5; D is undetermined. Trimming shortened V by 5 bases and J by 8 bases, and 22 bases separated the two germline ends. Germline loops: CDR1 MDHEN, CDR2 SYDVKM. The CDR3 runs to 16 residues. The CDR3, as DNA: TGTGCCAGCAGTCCTCCGGGTCCCTCTATGGTTGAGCCCCAGCATTTT. It encodes CASSPPGPSMVEPQHF.

The J gene is TRBJ2-4, the V gene TRBV2, with 7 bases fitting TRBD2. CDR1 and CDR2 (germline): SNHLY, FYNNEI. This CDR3 is 16 amino acids long. The V gene end was trimmed by 8 bases and the J gene end by 4 bases; junction bases not matched to a gene: 14. The CDR3, as DNA: TGTGCCAGCGACACCACTAGCGCCCAAGCTAAAAACATTCAGTACTTC. This translates into CASDTTSAQAKNIQYF.

This chain connects TRBV19 to TRBJ2-7, with TRBD1 matching over 8 bases. Germline V gene sequence: CDR1 LNHDA, CDR2 SQIVND (reference sequence). This CDR3 region has 12 residues. V shed 10 bases and J 3 bases; nucleotides not matched to a gene: 5. The DNA of the CDR3 is TGTGCCACTTCCGGGACAGGCTACGAGCAGTACTTC. Protein product: CATSGTGYEQYF.

V is TRBV6-5 and J is TRBJ1-1; D uncertain. The germline CDR1 and CDR2 sequences are MNHEY and SVGAGI. V was cut by 0 bases and J by 0 bases, with 2 bases left in between. The CDR3 spans 13 residues. CDR3: CASSYSVNTEAFF. CDR3 in DNA: TGTGCCAGCAGTTACTCCGTGAACACTGAAGCTTTCTTT.

The J gene is TRBJ2-1, the V gene TRBV24-1; possible D gene TRBD1, 6 bases. This CDR3 has 18 amino acids. Trimming left V 1 base short and J 0 bases short, with 15 bases between. In germline, CDR1 is KGHDR, CDR2 SFDVKD. The CDR3 sequence: CATSDFGRGKSSYNEQFF. The CDR3 region has the DNA TGTGCCACCAGTGATTTTGGCAGGGGAAAAAGCTCCTACAATGAGCAGTTCTTC.

The chain employs TRBV7-2 and TRBJ1-3; tentative D call: TRBD1 (5 bases). The CDR3 covers 15 residues. Between the trimmed V and J ends, which lost 3 bases and 0 bases, there was a span of 9 bases. Germline V gene data show CDR1 as SGHTA and CDR2 as FQGNSA. This CDR3 is CASSLQGSSGNTIYF. DNA for the CDR3: TGTGCCAGCAGCTTGCAGGGAAGCTCTGGAAACACCATATATTTT. Complete variable domain (other parts from reference TRBV7-2 and TRBJ1-3): GAGVSQSPSNKVTEKGKDVELRCDPISGHTALYWYRQSLGQGLEFLIYFQGNSAPDKSGLPSDRFSAERTGGSVSTLTIQRTQQEDSAVYLCASSLQGSSGNTIYFGEGSWLTVV.

This clone occurred a few times. The chain joins TRBV4-1 to TRBJ2-2; a weak D match, TRBD1 (6 bases). The CDR3 has 16 residues. In germline, CDR1 is MGHRA, CDR2 YSYEKL. Trimming took 1 base from V and 0 from J, leaving 9 bases between them. The CDR3 DNA sequence: TGCGCCAGCAGCCAAGCCGGGACACCGAACACCGGGGAGCTGTTTTTT. Residues: CASSQAGTPNTGELFF.

The chain recombines TRBV7-9 with TRBJ2-3, with a possible D match to TRBD1 (5 bases). The V gene lost 6 bases and the J gene lost 2 bases, with 12 bases spanning the gap. CDR1 is SEHNR, CDR2 FQNEAQ, per germline (reference sequence). CDR3 length equals 14 residues. The CDR3 bases are TGTGCCAGCAGGCTAGGACAAGTCACAGATACGCAGTATTTT. Encoded protein: CASRLGQVTDTQYF.

The chain has TRBV5-6 and TRBJ2-7; tentative D call: TRBD1 (6 bases). This CDR3 is built from 12 residues. Germline assignment: CDR1 SGHDT and CDR2 YYEEEE. V lost 0 bases and J 11 bases, leaving 12 bases between the germline ends. This CDR3 reads CASSLGQDFEYF. CDR3 sequence (DNA): TGTGCCAGCAGCTTGGGACAGGATTTCGAGTACTTC.

The chain is built from TRBV19 and TRBJ1-6; maybe TRBD1 (6 bases). The CDR3 has 17 amino acids. The V and J ends lost 6 bases and 0 bases respectively, with 15 bases between them. The germline V gene encodes CDR1 LNHDA and CDR2 SQIVND (reference sequence). In DNA, the CDR3 is TGTGCCAGTAGCGAACAGGGCCTAAGCTCCTATAATTCACCCCTCCACTTT. Amino acids: CASSEQGLSSYNSPLHF.